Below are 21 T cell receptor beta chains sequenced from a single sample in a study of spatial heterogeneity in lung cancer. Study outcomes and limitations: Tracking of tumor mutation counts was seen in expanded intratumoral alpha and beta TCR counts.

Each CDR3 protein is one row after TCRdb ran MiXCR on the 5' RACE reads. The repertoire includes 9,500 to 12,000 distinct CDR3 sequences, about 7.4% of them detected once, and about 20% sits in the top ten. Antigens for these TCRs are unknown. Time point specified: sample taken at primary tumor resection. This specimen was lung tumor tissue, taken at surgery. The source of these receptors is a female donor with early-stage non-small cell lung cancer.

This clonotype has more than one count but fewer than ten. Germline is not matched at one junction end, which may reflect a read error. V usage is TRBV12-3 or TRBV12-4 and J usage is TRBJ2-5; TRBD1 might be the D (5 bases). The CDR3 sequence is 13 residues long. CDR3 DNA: TGTGTCAGCAGCCGACAGTCAGGGGAGACCCAGTACTTC. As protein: CVSSRQSGETQYF.

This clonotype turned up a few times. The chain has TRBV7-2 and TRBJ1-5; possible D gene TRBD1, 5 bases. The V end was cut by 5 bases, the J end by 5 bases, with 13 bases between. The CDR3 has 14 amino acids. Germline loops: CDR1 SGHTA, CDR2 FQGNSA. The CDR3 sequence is CASSPQGGDQPQHF. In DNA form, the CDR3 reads TGTGCCAGCAGCCCCCAGGGCGGGGATCAGCCCCAGCATTTT.

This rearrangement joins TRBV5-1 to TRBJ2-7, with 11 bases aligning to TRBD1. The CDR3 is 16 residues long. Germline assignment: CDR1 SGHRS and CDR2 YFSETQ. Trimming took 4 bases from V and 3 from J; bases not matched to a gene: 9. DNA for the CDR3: TGCGCCAGCAGCCCCATCTCCGGGACAGGGGGCTACGAGCAGTACTTC. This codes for CASSPISGTGGYEQYF.

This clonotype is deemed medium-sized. The CDR3 region has the DNA TGTGCCAGCAGCTTTTCGGGCAGCATCTCCAATCAGCCCCAGCATTTT. Protein sequence: CASSFSGSISNQPQHF. J is TRBJ1-5 and V is TRBV5-6; D unresolved. Between the trimmed V and J ends, which lost 2 bases and 3 bases, there was a span of 15 bases. The CDR3 sequence is 16 residues long. The germline V gene has CDR1 SGHDT and CDR2 YYEEEE.

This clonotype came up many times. The CDR3 is CASSLGDFEQYF. DNA of the CDR3: TGTGCCAGCAGCTTGGGGGACTTCGAGCAGTACTTC. The chain couples TRBV11-3 to TRBJ2-7; weak D call: TRBD2 (6 bases). The CDR3 is made up of 12 amino acids. Trimming pared 3 bases from V and 6 bases from J, leaving 9 bases between. In germline, CDR1 is SGHNT, CDR2 YENEEA.

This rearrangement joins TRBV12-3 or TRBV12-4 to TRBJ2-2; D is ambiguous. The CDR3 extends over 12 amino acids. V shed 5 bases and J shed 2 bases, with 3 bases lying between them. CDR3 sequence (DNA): TGTGCCAGCAGTGCAAACACCGGGGAGCTGTTTTTT. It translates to CASSANTGELFF.

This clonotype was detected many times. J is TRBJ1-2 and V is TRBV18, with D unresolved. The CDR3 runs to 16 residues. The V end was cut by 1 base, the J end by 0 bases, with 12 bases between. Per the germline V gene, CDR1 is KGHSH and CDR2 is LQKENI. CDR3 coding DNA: TGTGCCAGCTCACCACAGGGCAGCTTCGCTAACTATGGCTACACCTTC. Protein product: CASSPQGSFANYGYTF.

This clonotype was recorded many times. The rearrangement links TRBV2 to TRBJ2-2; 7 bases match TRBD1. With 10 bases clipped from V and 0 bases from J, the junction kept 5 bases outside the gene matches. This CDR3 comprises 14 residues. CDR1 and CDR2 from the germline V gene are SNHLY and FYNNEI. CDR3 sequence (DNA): TGTGCCATCACAACAGGGGCGAACACCGGGGAGCTGTTTTTT. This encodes CAITTGANTGELFF. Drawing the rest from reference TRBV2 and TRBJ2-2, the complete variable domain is EPEVTQTPSHQVTQMGQEVILRCVPISNHLYFYWYRQILGQKVEFLVSFYNNEISEKSEIFDDQFSVERPDGSNFTLKIRSTKLEDSAMYFCAITTGANTGELFFGEGSRLTVL.

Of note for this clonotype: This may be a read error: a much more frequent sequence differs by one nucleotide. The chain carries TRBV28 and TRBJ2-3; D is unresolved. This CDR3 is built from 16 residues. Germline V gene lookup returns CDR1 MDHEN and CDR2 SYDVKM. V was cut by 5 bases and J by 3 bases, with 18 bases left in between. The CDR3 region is CASSTKIIRITDTQYF. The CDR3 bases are TGTGCCAGCAGTACCAAAATCATACGGATTACAGATACGCAGTATTTT.

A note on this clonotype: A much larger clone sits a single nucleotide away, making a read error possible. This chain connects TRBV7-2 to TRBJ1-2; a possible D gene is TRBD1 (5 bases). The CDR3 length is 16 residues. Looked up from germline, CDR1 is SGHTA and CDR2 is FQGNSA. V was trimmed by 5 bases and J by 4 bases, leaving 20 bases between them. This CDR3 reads CASSPPPGRITYGYTF. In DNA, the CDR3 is TGTGCCAGCAGCCCGCCACCGGGACGGATTACCTATGGCTACACCTTC. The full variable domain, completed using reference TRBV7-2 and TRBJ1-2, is GAGVSQSPSNKVTEKGKDVELRCDPISGHTALYWYRQSLGQGLEFLIYFQGNSAPDKSGLPSDRFSAERTGGSVSTLTIQRTQQEDSAVYLCASSPPPGRITYGYTFGSGTRLTVV.

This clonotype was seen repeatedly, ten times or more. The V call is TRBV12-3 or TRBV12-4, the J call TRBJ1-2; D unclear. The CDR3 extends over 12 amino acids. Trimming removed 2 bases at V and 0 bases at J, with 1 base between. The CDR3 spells CASSLTNYGYTF. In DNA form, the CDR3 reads TGTGCCAGCAGTTTAACTAACTATGGCTACACCTTC.

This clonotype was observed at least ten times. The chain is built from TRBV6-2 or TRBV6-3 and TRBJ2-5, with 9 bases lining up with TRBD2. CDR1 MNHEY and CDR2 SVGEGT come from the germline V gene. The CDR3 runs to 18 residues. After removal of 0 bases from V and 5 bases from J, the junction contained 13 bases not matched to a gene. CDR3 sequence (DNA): TGTGCCAGCAGTTACTCTTCGGCAAGCGGGGGGCCCACGGAGACCCAGTACTTC. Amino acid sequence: CASSYSSASGGPTETQYF.

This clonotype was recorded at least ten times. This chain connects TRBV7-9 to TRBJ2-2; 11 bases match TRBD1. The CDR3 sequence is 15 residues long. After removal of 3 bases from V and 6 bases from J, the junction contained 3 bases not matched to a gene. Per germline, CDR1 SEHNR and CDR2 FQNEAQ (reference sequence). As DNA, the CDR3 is TGTGCCAGCAGCTTGGACAGGGGGCTTTCCGGGGAGCTGTTTTTT. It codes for CASSLDRGLSGELFF. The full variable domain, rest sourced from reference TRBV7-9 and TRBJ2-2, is DTGVSQNPRHKITKRGQNVTFRCDPISEHNRLYWYRQTLGQGPEFLTYFQNEAQLEKSRLLSDRFSAERPKGSFSTLEIQRTEQGDSAMYLCASSLDRGLSGELFFGEGSRLTVL.

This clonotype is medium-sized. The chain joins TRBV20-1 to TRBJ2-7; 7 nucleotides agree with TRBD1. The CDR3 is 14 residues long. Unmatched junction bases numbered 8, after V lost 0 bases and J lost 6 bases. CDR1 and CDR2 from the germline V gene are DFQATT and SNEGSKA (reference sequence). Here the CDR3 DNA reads TGCAGTGCTAGAGATCTCAACAGGGGATCCGAGCAGTACTTC. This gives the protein CSARDLNRGSEQYF.

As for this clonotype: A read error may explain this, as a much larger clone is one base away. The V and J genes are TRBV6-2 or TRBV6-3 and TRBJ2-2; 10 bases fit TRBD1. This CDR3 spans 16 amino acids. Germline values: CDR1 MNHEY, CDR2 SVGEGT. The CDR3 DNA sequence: TGTGCCAGCAGAAAGGGGGGACAGGGGAACACCAGGGAGCTGTTTTTT. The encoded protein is CASRKGGQGNTRELFF.

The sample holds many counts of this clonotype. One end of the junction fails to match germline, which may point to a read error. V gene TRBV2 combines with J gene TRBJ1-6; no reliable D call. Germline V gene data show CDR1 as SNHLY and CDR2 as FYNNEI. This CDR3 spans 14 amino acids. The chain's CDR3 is CASREDTSWEPLHF. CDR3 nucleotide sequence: TGTGCCAGCAGGGAAGATACCTCTTGGGAACCCCTCCACTTT.

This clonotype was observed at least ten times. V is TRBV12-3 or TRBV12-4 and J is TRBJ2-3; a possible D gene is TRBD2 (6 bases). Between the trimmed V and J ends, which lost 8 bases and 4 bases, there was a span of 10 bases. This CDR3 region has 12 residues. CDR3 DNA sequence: TGTGCCAGCCGGAGGGACCCAGATACGCAGTATTTT. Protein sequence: CASRRDPDTQYF.

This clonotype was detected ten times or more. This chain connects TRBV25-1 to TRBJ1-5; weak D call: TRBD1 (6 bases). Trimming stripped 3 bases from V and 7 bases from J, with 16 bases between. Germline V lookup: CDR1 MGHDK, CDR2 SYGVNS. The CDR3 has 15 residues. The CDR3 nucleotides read TGTGCCAGCAGTGACTCGGCAGGGAGGGGGCAGCCCCAGCATTTT. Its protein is CASSDSAGRGQPQHF.

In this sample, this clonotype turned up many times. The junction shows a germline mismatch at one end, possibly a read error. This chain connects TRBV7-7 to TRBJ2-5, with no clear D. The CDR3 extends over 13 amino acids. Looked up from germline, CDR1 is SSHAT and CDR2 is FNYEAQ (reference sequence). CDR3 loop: CASSPQTAETQYF. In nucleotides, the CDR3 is TGTGCTAGCAGCCCCCAAACGGCGGAGACCCAGTACTTC.

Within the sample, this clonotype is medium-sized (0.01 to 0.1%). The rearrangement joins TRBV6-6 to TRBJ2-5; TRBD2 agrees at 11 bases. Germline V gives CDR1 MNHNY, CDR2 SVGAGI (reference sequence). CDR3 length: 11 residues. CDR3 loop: CGSGGEETQYF. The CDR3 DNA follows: TGTGGTAGCGGGGGGGAGGAGACCCAGTACTTC.

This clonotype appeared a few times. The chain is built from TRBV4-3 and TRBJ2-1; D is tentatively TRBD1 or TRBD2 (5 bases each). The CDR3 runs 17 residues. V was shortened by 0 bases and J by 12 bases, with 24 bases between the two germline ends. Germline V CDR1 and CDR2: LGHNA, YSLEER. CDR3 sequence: CASSQDGPGRPNEGQFF. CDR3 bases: TGCGCCAGCAGCCAAGACGGCCCGGGGCGCCCCAATGAGGGGCAGTTCTTC.